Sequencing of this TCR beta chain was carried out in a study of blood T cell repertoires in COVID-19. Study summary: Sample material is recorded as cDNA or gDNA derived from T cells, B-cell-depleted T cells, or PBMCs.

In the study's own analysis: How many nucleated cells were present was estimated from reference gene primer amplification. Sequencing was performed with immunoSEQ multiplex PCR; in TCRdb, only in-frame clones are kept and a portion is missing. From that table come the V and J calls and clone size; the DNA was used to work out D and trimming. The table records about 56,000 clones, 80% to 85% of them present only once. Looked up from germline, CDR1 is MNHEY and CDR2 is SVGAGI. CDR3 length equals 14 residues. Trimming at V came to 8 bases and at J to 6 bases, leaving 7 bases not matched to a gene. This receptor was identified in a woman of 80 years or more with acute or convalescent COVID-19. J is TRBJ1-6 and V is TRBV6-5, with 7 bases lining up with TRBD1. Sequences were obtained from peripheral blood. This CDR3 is CASARDSLNSPLHF. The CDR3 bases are TGTGCCAGCGCACGGGACAGCCTTAATTCACCCCTCCACTTT.